This T cell receptor beta chain was sequenced in a study of blood T cell repertoires in COVID-19. Study-wide context: Material from acute and convalescent COVID-19 was sourced from the United States, Italy and Spain. Sources were T cells, B-cell-depleted T cells, or PBMCs; the material itself was cDNA or gDNA.

Produced via immunoSEQ multiplex PCR; TCRdb's table is partial and in-frame only. Of under 300,000 clones listed, approximately 91% are singletons. All enrollees were roughly 18 to 95 years old and from 20 to 25 US areas. This TCR came from a woman in her thirties or forties with acute COVID-19. Sample: PBMCs or T cells enriched from blood (not recorded which).

The CDR3 region is CATSDPGQGITGELFF. The CDR3, as DNA: TGTGCCACCAGTGACCCGGGACAGGGGATCACCGGGGAGCTGTTTTTT. The rearrangement joins TRBV24-1 to TRBJ2-2; 10 nucleotides match TRBD1. There are 16 residues in the CDR3. The junction had 5 bases not matched to a gene; V was cut back by 4 bases and J by 4 bases. Germline V gene sequence: CDR1 KGHDR, CDR2 SFDVKD.